This T cell receptor beta chain was recovered during a study of cytomegalovirus exposure and HLA in healthy donors. With 60 Vbeta and 13 Jbeta primers, the PCR was carried out. Clones were read by immunoSEQ multiplex PCR, and TCRdb kept only the in-frame ones, dropping some. The repertoire holds roughly 160,000 clones, with 60% to 85% as singletons. The CDR3 is 14 amino acids. Germline V gene data show CDR1 as SGHAT and CDR2 as FQNNGV. With 3 bases removed from V and 0 bases from J, the gap between germline ends came to 9 bases. This sequence was found in a man aged 25-45 years in good health and CMV-seropositive. The chain uses TRBV11-2 and TRBJ2-7; D is perhaps TRBD1 (5 bases). Sequencing was carried out using PBMCs. CDR3 in amino acids: CASSFSRVSYEQYF. The CDR3, as DNA: TGTGCCAGCAGCTTCTCCAGGGTCTCCTACGAGCAGTACTTC.